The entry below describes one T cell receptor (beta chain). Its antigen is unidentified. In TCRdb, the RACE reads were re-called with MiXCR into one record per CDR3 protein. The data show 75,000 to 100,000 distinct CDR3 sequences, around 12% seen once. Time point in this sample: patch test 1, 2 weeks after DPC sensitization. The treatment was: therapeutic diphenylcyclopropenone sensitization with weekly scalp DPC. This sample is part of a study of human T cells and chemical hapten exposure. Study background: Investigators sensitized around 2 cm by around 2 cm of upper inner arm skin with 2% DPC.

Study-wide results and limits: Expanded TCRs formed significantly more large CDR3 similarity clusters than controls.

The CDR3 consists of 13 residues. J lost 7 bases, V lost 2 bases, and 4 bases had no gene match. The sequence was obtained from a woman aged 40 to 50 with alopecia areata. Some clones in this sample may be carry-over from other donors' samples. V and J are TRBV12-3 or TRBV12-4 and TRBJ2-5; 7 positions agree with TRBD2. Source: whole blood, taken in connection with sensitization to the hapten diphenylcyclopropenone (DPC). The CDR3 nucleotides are TGTGCCAGCAGTTTAAGACTAGCAGGGACCCAGTACTTC. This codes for CASSLRLAGTQYF.